This T cell receptor (beta chain) was recorded in a study of shared clonotypes between healthy human individuals. Overall study context: Every donor yielded three CD4 naive, three CD4 memory, two CD8 naive and one CD8 memory plate. The study, taken as a whole, reports: In contrast to clonotypes shared by all four donors, non-shared clonotypes had lower generation probabilities. Sample collection involved blood only; tissue repertoires are likely different.

Comments on this clone: The antigen remains undetermined. The sample has other DNA sequences that encode this CDR3 too.

The CDR3 length is 13 residues. Germline V gene lookup returns CDR1 SGHRS and CDR2 YFSETQ. V was shortened by 0 bases and J by 6 bases, with 6 bases between the two germline ends. Sorted-subset replicate PCRs used 200 ng DNA, around 31,000 T cell genomes. Only in-frame clones appear in the TCRdb table, and some are missing; sequencing was by immunoSEQ multiplex PCR. Among around 1.6 million clones listed, 98% were seen once. This clonotype originated in a man aged 30-40 years in good health. This rearrangement joins TRBV5-1 to TRBJ2-2; D gene uncertain. The sequenced sample consisted of naive CD4+ T cells sorted from blood. Indicated subset: CD45RA+ positively selected. The chain's CDR3 is CASSLETAGELFF. The DNA for the CDR3 is TGCGCCAGCAGCTTGGAGACGGCCGGGGAGCTGTTTTTT. Full variable domain (rest looked up from reference TRBV5-1 and TRBJ2-2): KAGVTQTPRYLIKTRGQQVTLSCSPISGHRSVSWYQQTPGQGLQFLFEYFSETQRNKGNFPGRFSGRQFSNSRSEMNVSTLELGDSALYLCASSLETAGELFFGEGSRLTVL.